These 32 T cell receptor beta chains came from one sample sequenced in a study of blood T cell repertoires in COVID-19. Clones were read by immunoSEQ multiplex PCR, and TCRdb kept only the in-frame ones, dropping some. In the table there are 150,000 to 200,000 clones, around 87% of which are singletons. Sequencing was carried out using peripheral blood. The source of these receptors is a man aged 40-55 years with active or convalescent COVID-19.

This clone appeared a few times. V and J are TRBV19 and TRBJ2-1; 7 positions match TRBD1. The CDR3 spans 15 residues. With 6 bases clipped from V and 7 bases from J, the junction kept 12 bases outside the gene matches. Germline V gene lookup returns CDR1 LNHDA and CDR2 SQIVND (reference sequence). CDR3 DNA: TGTGCCAGTAGCCCAAACGACAGGGTGGGTAATGAGCAGTTCTTC. Amino acids: CASSPNDRVGNEQFF.

This chain uses TRBV10-2 with TRBJ2-5; D is undetermined. Per germline, CDR1 WSHSY and CDR2 SAAADI. The V end lost 6 bases, the J end lost 3 bases, and 5 bases lay between the germline ends. This CDR3 has 11 amino acids. CDR3 DNA: TGCGCCAGCAGCCCGGAAGAGACCCAGTACTTC. It translates to CASSPEETQYF.

The V and J genes are TRBV19 and TRBJ1-2; no clear D gene. Germline CDR1 and CDR2: LNHDA and SQIVND (reference sequence). V shed 3 bases and J shed 7 bases, with 12 bases lying between them. The CDR3 runs 13 residues. CDR3 protein: CASSIVGGFGYTF. In nucleotides, the CDR3 is TGTGCCAGTAGTATCGTCGGAGGGTTTGGCTACACCTTC.

The V call is TRBV5-1, the J call TRBJ2-1, with a possible D match to TRBD2 (5 bases). This CDR3 has 14 amino acids. Germline CDR1 is SGHRS and CDR2 is YFSETQ. The V and J ends lost 5 bases and 2 bases respectively, with 11 bases between them. The CDR3, as DNA: TGCGCCAGCAGTAGGAGCGGCACCTACAATGAGCAGTTCTTC. Its translation: CASSRSGTYNEQFF.

The rearrangement joins TRBV27 to TRBJ2-3; TRBD1 might be the D (6 bases). This CDR3 comprises 15 residues. Germline values: CDR1 MNHEY, CDR2 SMNVEV (reference sequence). V lost 3 bases and J lost 3, with 13 bases in between. Here the CDR3 DNA reads TGTGCCAGCAGTTTTGGACAGCGGAGGACAGATACGCAGTATTTT. This encodes CASSFGQRRTDTQYF.

The chain recombines TRBV6-5 with TRBJ1-1, with D unclear. Germline loops: CDR1 MNHEY, CDR2 SVGAGI. This CDR3 contains 13 residues. V was cut by 8 bases and J by 3 bases, with 13 bases left in between. This CDR3 is CASLRLGDTEAFF. The CDR3 DNA reads as TGTGCCAGCCTTCGGCTCGGGGACACTGAAGCTTTCTTT.

The rearrangement links TRBV5-1 to TRBJ2-3; maybe TRBD1 (6 bases). CDR1 is SGHRS and CDR2 is YFSETQ in the germline V gene. The CDR3 has 15 residues. Trimming removed 5 bases at V and 2 bases at J, with 15 bases between. CDR3: CASSSTGRITDTQYF. The CDR3, as DNA: TGCGCCAGCAGTTCCACAGGGAGAATCACAGATACGCAGTATTTT.

The chain employs TRBV28 and TRBJ1-4; the match to TRBD1 covers 9 bases. CDR3 size: 15 residues. V shed 8 bases and J 7 bases; nucleotides not matched to a gene: 11. CDR1 and CDR2 from the germline V gene are MDHEN and SYDVKM. CDR3 amino acids: CASRQGGTGIEKLFF. The CDR3 region has the DNA TGTGCCAGCCGACAAGGCGGGACAGGGATTGAAAAACTGTTTTTT.

This chain joins TRBV30 and TRBJ1-2, with D uncertain. CDR3 size: 12 residues. The germline gives CDR1 GTSNPN, CDR2 SVGIG (reference sequence). V was trimmed by 2 bases and J by 7 bases, leaving 11 bases between them. Written as DNA, the CDR3 is TGTGCCTGGAGTATTCAGGTCCCTGGCTACACCTTC. This codes for CAWSIQVPGYTF. Full variable domain (missing parts from reference TRBV30 and TRBJ1-2): SQTIHQWPATLVQPVGSPLSLECTVEGTSNPNLYWYRQAAGRGLQLLFYSVGIGQISSEVPQNLSASRPQDRQFILSSKKLLLSDSGFYLCAWSIQVPGYTFGSGTRLTVV.

V gene TRBV11-2 combines with J gene TRBJ2-7; perhaps TRBD2 as D (5 bases). The CDR3 contains 13 residues. Germline CDR1 reads SGHAT; CDR2 reads FQNNGV. V gave up 2 bases and J gave up 4 bases, with 9 bases separating them. CDR3 sequence reads: CASSLRRGYEQYF. In DNA, the CDR3 is TGTGCCAGCAGCTTACGAAGAGGGTACGAGCAGTACTTC.

V is TRBV5-4 and J is TRBJ1-1, with unresolved D. This CDR3 spans 14 amino acids. Germline assignment: CDR1 SGHNT and CDR2 YYREEE (reference sequence). V lost 0 bases, J lost 2 bases, and 8 bases lay in between. CDR3: CASSLGQANTEAFF. The CDR3, as DNA: TGTGCCAGCAGCTTGGGGCAGGCAAACACTGAAGCTTTCTTT.

The chain links TRBV5-1 to TRBJ1-1; tentative D call: TRBD1 (6 bases). This CDR3 region has 14 residues. Trimming took off 0 bases at V and 3 bases at J, with 9 bases between the two ends. Germline V CDR1 and CDR2: SGHRS, YFSETQ. As DNA, the CDR3 is TGCGCCAGCAGCTTGGGACAGGACTACACTGAAGCTTTCTTT. The encoded protein is CASSLGQDYTEAFF.

V usage is TRBV3-1 (or the pseudogene TRBV3-2) and J usage is TRBJ2-7; the D gene is possibly TRBD2 (6 bases). V lost 4 bases to trimming and J lost 7 bases, with 23 bases between them. The CDR3 has 16 amino acids. Germline V gene sequence: CDR1 LGHDT, CDR2 YNNKEL (reference sequence). The CDR3 DNA follows: TGTGCCAGCAGCCGTCAAGGGGCGGGGCTAAAGGGGGAGCAGTACTTC. Protein sequence: CASSRQGAGLKGEQYF.

V gene TRBV7-2 combines with J gene TRBJ2-1; D gene unclear. V was cut by 2 bases and J by 0 bases, with 8 bases left in between. The CDR3 spans 15 residues. The germline V gene has CDR1 SGHTA and CDR2 FQGNSA. The CDR3 loop reads CASSLPPSSYNEQFF. As DNA, the CDR3 is TGTGCCAGCAGCTTACCCCCTAGCTCCTACAATGAGCAGTTCTTC.

The J gene is TRBJ1-1, the V gene TRBV5-1, with 8 bases aligning to TRBD1. There are 14 residues in the CDR3. J gave up 4 bases and V 4 bases, and 6 bases lay outside the gene matches. From germline, CDR1 is SGHRS and CDR2 YFSETQ. The DNA for the CDR3 is TGCGCCAGCAGCGGACAGGGACGGAGCACTGAAGCTTTCTTT. It encodes CASSGQGRSTEAFF.

This chain links TRBV19 with TRBJ1-2; D perhaps matches TRBD1 (5 bases). The CDR3 covers 12 residues. Between the trimmed V and J ends, which lost 3 bases and 8 bases, there was a span of 10 bases. The V gene's germline CDR1 is LNHDA and CDR2 SQIVND (reference sequence). CDR3 protein: CASSMSGDGYTF. CDR3 DNA sequence: TGTGCCAGTAGTATGTCGGGGGACGGCTACACCTTC.

V usage is TRBV6-1 and J usage is TRBJ1-4; D may be TRBD1 (6 bases). Germline CDR1 reads MNHNS; CDR2 reads SASEGT. The V end was cut by 1 base, the J end by 7 bases, with 16 bases between. The CDR3 has 16 residues. The CDR3 spells CASSEVIGGRGEKLFF. The CDR3 bases are TGTGCCAGCAGTGAAGTGATAGGGGGAAGAGGTGAAAAACTGTTTTTT.

The chain recombines TRBV10-3 with TRBJ2-3, with D perhaps matching TRBD1 (6 bases). The germline CDR1 and CDR2 sequences are ENHRY and SYGVKD. The CDR3 contains 14 residues. The V end lost 7 bases, the J end lost 3 bases, and 14 bases lay between the germline ends. The CDR3 sequence: CAIMKQGGTDTQYF. CDR3 DNA: TGTGCCATCATGAAACAGGGTGGGACAGATACGCAGTATTTT.

The count of this clone is one. The chain has TRBV6-5 and TRBJ1-4; no clear D gene. The CDR3 consists of 13 residues. The germline V and J ends were trimmed by 6 bases and 0 bases, with 5 bases remaining between them. Germline CDR1 reads MNHEY; CDR2 reads SVGAGI. CDR3 sequence (DNA): TGTGCCAGCAGGTCAACAACTAATGAAAAACTGTTTTTT. Translated: CASRSTTNEKLFF.

This sequence joins TRBV3-1 (or the pseudogene TRBV3-2) and TRBJ2-7; no clear D. Germline V gene lookup returns CDR1 LGHDT and CDR2 YNNKEL (reference sequence). Trimming took 0 bases from V and 5 from J, leaving 5 bases between them. This CDR3 has 12 residues. The chain's CDR3 is CASSQDLDEQYF. As DNA, the CDR3 is TGTGCCAGCAGCCAAGATCTCGACGAGCAGTACTTC.

V and J are TRBV3-1 (or the pseudogene TRBV3-2) and TRBJ1-6; possible D gene TRBD1, 5 bases. Germline CDR1 reads LGHDT; CDR2 reads YNNKEL (reference sequence). V lost 8 bases, J lost 3 bases, and 11 bases lay in between. The length of the CDR3 is 14 residues. CDR3 coding DNA: TGTGCCAGCGGTGGGGCTGACTATAATTCACCCCTCCACTTT. Encoded protein: CASGGADYNSPLHF.

The J gene is TRBJ1-2, the V gene TRBV20-1; maybe TRBD1 (6 bases). The CDR3 contains 11 residues. CDR1 is DFQATT, CDR2 SNEGSKA, per germline (reference sequence). V lost 2 bases and J 6 bases, leaving 7 bases between the germline ends. CDR3 sequence (DNA): TGCAGTGCTAGACAGGGGAATGGCTACACCTTC. Translated, it gives CSARQGNGYTF.

The chain joins TRBV4-1 to TRBJ2-1, with D possibly matching TRBD2 (6 bases). This CDR3 is 18 amino acids long. Germline assignment: CDR1 MGHRA and CDR2 YSYEKL. V lost 4 bases and J 0 bases, leaving 19 bases between the germline ends. The DNA for the CDR3 is TGCGCCAGCAGCCGCCCACGGGCGGGGCTGAGCTCCTACAATGAGCAGTTCTTC. Protein: CASSRPRAGLSSYNEQFF.

There are a few counts of this clone. The chain has TRBV6-5 and TRBJ1-6; 10 bases line up with TRBD1. The CDR3 totals 16 residues. From germline, CDR1 is MNHEY and CDR2 SVGAGI. V lost 2 bases and J lost 7; bases outside the gene matches: 5. As DNA, the CDR3 is TGTGCCAGCAGTTACAGCGGGACAGGGGTAAATTCACCCCTCCACTTT. Protein product: CASSYSGTGVNSPLHF.

Here the CDR3 reads CASSFSGGPYEQYF. CDR3 DNA: TGTGCCAGCAGCTTTAGCGGGGGACCGTACGAGCAGTACTTC. The genes are TRBV7-8 and TRBJ2-7, with TRBD2 matching over 9 bases. The ends lost 3 bases at V and 4 bases at J; junction bases unmatched: 4. From germline, CDR1 is SGHVS and CDR2 FQNEAQ. There are 14 residues in the CDR3. Using reference TRBV7-8 and TRBJ2-7 for the parts outside the CDR3, the full variable domain is GAGVSQSPRYKVAKRGQDVALRCDPISGHVSLFWYQQALGQGPEFLTYFQNEAQLDKSGLPSDRFFAERPEGSVSTLKIQRTQQEDSAVYLCASSFSGGPYEQYFGPGTRLTVT.

The rearrangement links TRBV15 to TRBJ1-6, with D uncertain. V lost 8 bases to trimming and J lost 0 bases, with 11 bases between them. CDR1 is LNHNV and CDR2 is YYDKDF in the germline V gene (reference sequence). This CDR3 is built from 15 residues. CDR3 residues: CATRTDYSYNSPLHF. The CDR3 DNA is TGTGCCACCCGGACCGACTACTCCTATAATTCACCCCTCCACTTT. Supplemented by reference TRBV15 and TRBJ1-6, the full variable domain reads DAMVIQNPRYQVTQFGKPVTLSCSQTLNHNVMYWYQQKSSQAPKLLFHYYDKDFNNEADTPDNFQSRRPNTSFCFLDIRSPGLGDTAMYLCATRTDYSYNSPLHFGNGTRLTVT.

The V call is TRBV5-1, the J call TRBJ1-4; a weak D match, TRBD1 (6 bases). Germline assignment: CDR1 SGHRS and CDR2 YFSETQ. The length of the CDR3 is 15 residues. The V end lost 0 bases, the J end lost 6 bases, and 12 bases lay between the germline ends. This chain's CDR3 is CASSLGWGRDEKLFF. Here the CDR3 DNA reads TGCGCCAGCAGCTTGGGATGGGGGCGTGATGAAAAACTGTTTTTT.

This clone appeared a single time. The chain is built from TRBV27 and TRBJ1-5; 7 nucleotides match TRBD1. The CDR3 spans 14 residues. Germline CDR1 and CDR2: MNHEY and SMNVEV (reference sequence). V was clipped by 6 bases and J by 5 bases; unmatched bases: 7. The CDR3 loop reads CASSPRQGHQPQHF. Here the CDR3 DNA reads TGTGCCAGCAGCCCGAGACAGGGTCATCAGCCCCAGCATTTT.

The genes are TRBV3-1 (or the pseudogene TRBV3-2) and TRBJ2-5, with D tentatively TRBD2 (6 bases). The CDR3 has 13 amino acids. Germline CDR1 is LGHDT and CDR2 is YNNKEL (reference sequence). The ends were cut back, 4 bases at V and 4 bases at J, with 10 bases in the middle. CDR3 nucleotide sequence: TGTGCCAGCAGCCTCGGCGGGGTAGAGACCCAGTACTTC. Its translation: CASSLGGVETQYF.

The chain carries TRBV5-1 and TRBJ2-3; D may be TRBD1 (6 bases). Germline V gene sequence: CDR1 SGHRS, CDR2 YFSETQ. The CDR3 has 14 residues. Trimming took off 0 bases at V and 5 bases at J, with 10 bases between the two ends. This CDR3 reads CASSLAGVEDTQYF. The CDR3, as DNA: TGCGCCAGCAGCTTGGCAGGGGTGGAAGATACGCAGTATTTT.

The chain employs TRBV13 and TRBJ1-2, with a possible D match to TRBD1 (6 bases). The CDR3 totals 15 residues. Trimming cost V 5 bases and J 0 bases, with 13 bases left between them. Germline CDR1 reads PRHDT; CDR2 reads FYEKMQ (reference sequence). Written as DNA, the CDR3 is TGTGCCAGCAGCCTCGCGGGGGCTTCTAACTATGGCTACACCTTC. This sequence encodes CASSLAGASNYGYTF.

This sequence joins TRBV7-3 and TRBJ2-2; D not resolved. V was trimmed by 3 bases and J by 7 bases, leaving 6 bases between them. The CDR3 spans 12 residues. Germline CDR1 and CDR2: SGHTA and FQGTGA. Here the CDR3 DNA reads TGTGCCAGCAGCTTTGAGAACGGGGAGCTGTTTTTT. Translation gives CASSFENGELFF.